The 24 T cell receptor beta chains presented below share a single source sample, sequenced in a study of sequential checkpoint blockade in melanoma. Clones were read by immunoSEQ multiplex PCR, and TCRdb kept only the in-frame ones, dropping some. The sample has fewer than 20,000 clones; roughly 73% are singletons. Noted treatment: randomized to nivolumab then ipilimumab (arm A) or the reverse (arm B). This specimen consisted of tumor tissue (inferred from file names), obtained from a patient given nivolumab and ipilimumab in sequence. The receptors stem from a human donor with melanoma.

The chain links TRBV12-1 to TRBJ2-5. TRBV12-1 is a listed pseudogene. CDR3 length: 17 amino acids. The CDR3, as DNA: TGTGCCAGCAACAGGTGGCTAGCCCGAAATTTCCAAGAGACCCAGTACTTC. As protein: CASNRWLARNFQETQYF.

The rearrangement joins TRBV19 to TRBJ2-7, with a possible D match to TRBD1 (5 bases). The V gene's germline CDR1 is LNHDA and CDR2 SQIVND (reference sequence). Trimming removed 7 bases from V and 7 bases from J, with 11 bases in between. This CDR3 is built from 11 residues. The CDR3 bases are TGTGCCAGTAAAGGGGCAGGAGAGCAGTACTTC. Translated, it gives CASKGAGEQYF.

This clone was detected a few times. The genes are TRBV10-3 and TRBJ1-1; D remains unclear. Per germline, CDR1 ENHRY and CDR2 SYGVKD. Trimming took off 2 bases at V and 1 base at J, with 11 bases between the two ends. The CDR3 covers 15 residues. The CDR3 DNA reads TGTGCCATCAGTGAGAGTGGTCATACGAACACTGAAGCTTTCTTT. Translated: CAISESGHTNTEAFF.

This chain uses TRBV11-3 with TRBJ2-7; no firm D call. The CDR3 has 16 amino acids. Per the germline V gene, CDR1 is SGHNT and CDR2 is YENEEA. Between the trimmed V and J ends, which lost 5 bases and 1 base, there was a span of 18 bases. The CDR3 region is CASSNEPIPLSYEQYF. The DNA of the CDR3 is TGTGCCAGCAGCAACGAACCGATCCCCCTTTCCTACGAGCAGTACTTC. Together with reference TRBV11-3 and TRBJ2-7, the CDR3 gives the full variable domain: EAGVVQSPRYKIIEKKQPVAFWCNPISGHNTLYWYLQNLGQGPELLIRYENEEAVDDSQLPKDRFSAERLKGVDSTLKIQPAELGDSAVYLCASSNEPIPLSYEQYFGPGTRLTVT.

The chain couples TRBV19 to TRBJ2-3, with D uncertain. Trimming left V 10 bases short and J 1 base short, with 9 bases between. CDR1 is LNHDA, CDR2 SQIVND, per germline (reference sequence). The length of the CDR3 is 12 residues. The CDR3 DNA is TGTGCCACCCAGCTAGGCACAGATACGCAGTATTTT. Translation: CATQLGTDTQYF.

In its sample, this clone was seen a few times. The genes are TRBV30 and TRBJ1-2; TRBD1 matches at 7 bases. CDR3 length: 17 amino acids. The J segment lost 7 bases and the V segment lost 5 bases, leaving 22 bases of the junction unmatched. Looked up from germline, CDR1 is GTSNPN and CDR2 is SVGIG (reference sequence). CDR3 region: CAWAERFTLTGSPGYTF. The CDR3 DNA sequence: TGTGCCTGGGCGGAACGATTCACCTTGACAGGGTCGCCTGGCTACACCTTC.

The chain recombines TRBV30 with TRBJ2-4; a possible D gene is TRBD2 (5 bases). In germline, CDR1 is GTSNPN, CDR2 SVGIG (reference sequence). V lost 5 bases to trimming and J lost 2 bases, with 10 bases between them. This CDR3 has 13 amino acids. CDR3 region: CAWLGEPKNIQYF. CDR3 coding DNA: TGTGCCTGGTTGGGAGAGCCCAAAAACATTCAGTACTTC.

This rearrangement joins TRBV30 to TRBJ2-5; D gene ambiguous. The tail of the sequence fits TRBJ2-7 better, so the J call may be wrong. Germline-derived CDR1 and CDR2 are GTSNPN and SVGIG (reference sequence). This CDR3 region has 14 residues. The CDR3 region is CAWSALRHSYEQYF. CDR3 coding DNA: TGTGCCTGGAGTGCCCTCCGACACTCCTACGAGCAGTACTTC.

This chain connects TRBV11-3 to TRBJ1-6; D call uncertain. Between the trimmed V and J ends, which lost 5 bases and 0 bases, there was a span of 11 bases. Germline V gene data show CDR1 as SGHNT and CDR2 as YENEEA. This CDR3 contains 16 residues. The CDR3 is CASSLGGSSYNSPLHF. DNA of the CDR3: TGTGCCAGCAGCCTCGGAGGGAGCTCCTATAATTCACCCCTCCACTTT.

The chain combines TRBV19 with TRBJ1-2, with unresolved D. Per the germline V gene, CDR1 is LNHDA and CDR2 is SQIVND (reference sequence). This CDR3 region has 12 residues. V was cut by 6 bases and J by 8 bases, with 13 bases left in between. The CDR3 loop is CASRNPGYGYTF. The DNA of the CDR3 is TGTGCCAGTAGGAACCCAGGTTACGGCTACACCTTC.

The CDR3 reads CASSETGLAVFTDTQYF. CDR3 coding DNA: TGTGCCAGCAGTGAAACGGGACTAGCGGTTTTCACAGATACGCAGTATTTT. J is TRBJ2-3 and V is TRBV25-1, with 11 nucleotides matching TRBD2. There are 17 residues in the CDR3. Germline V CDR1 and CDR2: MGHDK, SYGVNS. V shed 2 bases, J shed 2 bases, and the junction held 6 bases outside the gene matches.

V and J are TRBV30 and TRBJ2-7; 9 positions agree with TRBD2. CDR3 length: 19 residues. Germline trimming cut 0 bases from V and 5 bases from J; bases unmatched to any gene: 20. The V gene's germline CDR1 is GTSNPN and CDR2 SVGIG (reference sequence). DNA of the CDR3: TGTGCCTGGAGTGTGCTCTACCGTGGAGGGCTAGCGGGATCCCACGAGCAGTACTTC. Translation gives CAWSVLYRGGLAGSHEQYF.

In its sample, this clone was seen a few times. The rearrangement joins TRBV10-3 to TRBJ1-2; a weak D match, TRBD1 (5 bases). In germline, CDR1 is ENHRY, CDR2 SYGVKD. The CDR3 extends over 16 amino acids. V shed 1 base and J shed 0 bases, with 12 bases lying between them. CDR3 coding DNA: TGTGCCATCAGTGAGTTGTGGGCAGGGACTAACTATGGCTACACCTTC. This gives the protein CAISELWAGTNYGYTF.

The chain joins TRBV6-9 to TRBJ1-2; the D is unclear. The germline V gene encodes CDR1 MNHGY and CDR2 SVAAGI. The length of the CDR3 is 11 residues. V shed 7 bases and J shed 12 bases, with 15 bases lying between them. CDR3 bases: TGTGCCAGCAACCTAGACGAGGTGGACACCTTC. Protein product: CASNLDEVDTF.

The CDR3 protein is CASSLTARVYEQFF. DNA of the CDR3: TGTGCCAGCAGTTTAACCGCCCGGGTGTATGAGCAGTTCTTC. The chain couples TRBV28 to TRBJ2-1; D is unclear. Germline CDR1 is MDHEN and CDR2 is SYDVKM. V was shortened by 2 bases and J by 8 bases, with 13 bases between the two germline ends. The CDR3 runs 14 residues.

The chain is built from TRBV6-8 and TRBJ1-3; 7 bases match TRBD1. With 5 bases clipped from V and 7 bases from J, the junction kept 8 bases outside the gene matches. The CDR3 totals 14 residues. Germline CDR1 is MNHGY and CDR2 is SAAAGT. CDR3 sequence (DNA): TGTGCCAGCAGTACAGGGGAAGTTACGAACACCATATATTTT. Its translation is CASSTGEVTNTIYF.

This clone was seen once. The CDR3 nucleotides are TGTGCCAGCACAAAGGGATCTTCCTACAATGAGCAGTTCTTC. Amino acid sequence: CASTKGSSYNEQFF. The chain recombines TRBV19 with TRBJ2-1; D unclear. The CDR3 loop spans 14 amino acids. Trimming removed 9 bases from V and 1 base from J, with 13 bases in between. Germline V gene sequence: CDR1 LNHDA, CDR2 SQIVND (reference sequence).

The count of this clone is one. The rearrangement uses TRBV9 and TRBJ2-7; possible D gene TRBD1, 6 bases. The CDR3 spans 13 residues. Germline CDR1 is SGDLS and CDR2 is YYNGEE. Trimming stripped 5 bases from V and 3 bases from J, with 12 bases between. CDR3 sequence (DNA): TGTGCCAGCAGTGAGGGACACCGCTACGAGCAGTACTTC. Residues: CASSEGHRYEQYF.

This rearrangement joins TRBV6-4 to TRBJ1-3, with D uncertain. Germline V CDR1 and CDR2: MRHNA, SNTAGT. Trimming left V 5 bases short and J 8 bases short, with 10 bases between. This CDR3 region has 12 residues. CDR3 protein: CASSRLSDTIYF. The CDR3 nucleotides read TGTGCCAGCAGTCGACTCTCGGACACCATATATTTT.

The gene calls are TRBV7-4 and TRBJ1-5; TRBD1 matches 7 bases. There are 13 residues in the CDR3. Losses at the gene ends were 11 bases for V and 3 bases for J; bases not matched to a gene: 7. Germline-derived CDR1 and CDR2 are SGHVT and SQSDAQ. The CDR3 reads CAGDRANNQPQHF. Written as DNA, the CDR3 is TGTGCCGGAGACAGGGCCAACAATCAGCCCCAGCATTTT.

This chain joins TRBV18 and TRBJ2-1, with unresolved D. The CDR3 sequence is 14 residues long. CDR1 is KGHSH, CDR2 LQKENI, per germline. V gave up 5 bases and J gave up 1 base, with 9 bases separating them. DNA of the CDR3: TGTGCCAGCTCAACATCCCAGTCCTACAATGAGCAGTTCTTC. Its translation is CASSTSQSYNEQFF.

This chain joins TRBV5-1 and TRBJ1-5, with 7 bases lining up with TRBD1. Per germline, CDR1 SGHRS and CDR2 YFSETQ. The CDR3 has 15 residues. The V gene end was trimmed by 5 bases and the J gene end by 5 bases; junction bases not matched to a gene: 10. DNA for the CDR3: TGCGCCAGCAGTACGACAGGGAGCGGCGATCAGCCCCAGCATTTT. Its protein product is CASSTTGSGDQPQHF.

The rearrangement uses TRBV18 and TRBJ1-3; the match to TRBD1 covers 7 bases. This CDR3 has 17 amino acids. CDR1 is KGHSH, CDR2 LQKENI, per germline. After removal of 6 bases from V and 0 bases from J, the junction contained 11 bases not matched to a gene. The CDR3 loop is CASSLWDSPSSGNTIYF. CDR3 sequence (DNA): TGTGCCAGCTCCCTATGGGACAGCCCGAGCTCTGGAAACACCATATATTTT.

V is TRBV6-8 and J is TRBJ2-7; no definite D call. The CDR3 has 15 residues. From germline, CDR1 is MNHGY and CDR2 SAAAGT. Trimming removed 7 bases from V and 0 bases from J, with 16 bases in between. The CDR3 bases are TGTGCCAGCAAGAATTTGGACGGTAGCTCCTACGAGCAGTACTTC. Translated, it gives CASKNLDGSSYEQYF.